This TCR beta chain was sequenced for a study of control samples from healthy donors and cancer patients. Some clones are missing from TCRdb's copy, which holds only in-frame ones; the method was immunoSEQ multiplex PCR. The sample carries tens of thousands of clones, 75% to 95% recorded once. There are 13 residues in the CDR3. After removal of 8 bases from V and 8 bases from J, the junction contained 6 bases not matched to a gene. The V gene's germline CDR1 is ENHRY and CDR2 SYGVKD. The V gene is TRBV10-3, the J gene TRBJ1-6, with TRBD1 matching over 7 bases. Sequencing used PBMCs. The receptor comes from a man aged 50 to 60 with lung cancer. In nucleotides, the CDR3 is TGTGCCATCGGGGGGACAGAGTATTCACCCCTCCACTTT. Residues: CAIGGTEYSPLHF.